Described below is a single T cell receptor (beta chain) sequence and its context. Its antigen is still unknown. Base qualities are not recorded, but no much larger clone differs from it by a single base. This sample was included in a study of T cell changes during pregnancy in multiple sclerosis (dated by TCRdb to between 2018 and 2021). Background on the whole study: The study looked at changes in the T cell repertoire across pregnancy in women with multiple sclerosis.

Libraries were built with the immunoSEQ multiplex PCR assay. TCRdb obtained this table from immuneACCESS and retained in-frame rearrangements with V and J assigned. These tables miss some clones; where compared with another copy, unresolved V genes account for less than half of the shortfall, and the remainder is unexplained. A total of roughly 48,000 clones appear in this sample, more than 85% of them only once. The top ten hold around 6.4% of the sample. Measured from the cysteine to the phenylalanine, the CDR3 is 13 residues long. Just CDR3 DNA is preserved here, 39 bases in frame from base 1. V is cut by 3 bases and J by 3 bases, and the space between the germline ends is 5 bases. CDR1 is given as SGHVS and CDR2 as FQNEAQ, both from the germline V gene.

The clonotype was recovered from a female donor with multiple sclerosis, enrolled in a pregnancy study. The chain couples TRBV7-8 to TRBJ2-2, with the D gene not confidently named. The material sequenced was CD8+ T cells from peripheral blood mononuclear cells, taken in the first trimester of pregnancy. This receptor has the CDR3 CASSFPDTGELFF. The DNA reads TGTGCCAGCAGCTTCCCAGACACCGGGGAGCTGTTTTTT.